Below, 13 T cell receptor beta chains from the same sample are listed, as sequenced in a study of blood T cells in healthy people across ages. A second about 6 to 11 cycle PCR used barcoded and J-beta primers. Using its own MiXCR run on the 5' RACE reads, TCRdb lists one record per CDR3 protein. The sample records 1 million or so distinct CDR3 sequences, about 23% being singletons. These data also featured in a second study, about T cells of mothers and their children.

Sequencing used blood. The receptors derive from a girl aged 2-10 years in good health.

A few counts support this clonotype. The genes are TRBV10-3 and TRBJ2-7, with 7 bases that match TRBD1. V shed 3 bases, J shed 3 bases, and the junction held 2 bases outside the gene matches. CDR1 is ENHRY and CDR2 is SYGVKD in the germline V gene. This CDR3 spans 13 amino acids. The CDR3 coding sequence is TGTGCCATCAGTGACCGGGACAGCTACGAGCAGTACTTC. Translation gives CAISDRDSYEQYF.

Comment on this clonotype: It may be a read error: a sequence one base away is much more abundant. This rearrangement joins TRBV24-1 to TRBJ2-3, with D hard to call. Per germline, CDR1 KGHDR and CDR2 SFDVKD. This CDR3 is built from 11 residues. The ends were cut back, 4 bases at V and 6 bases at J, with 4 bases in the middle. The CDR3 bases are TGTGCCACCAGTGAATTGGATACGCAGTATTTT. Protein: CATSELDTQYF.

The chain combines TRBV29-1 with TRBJ1-2; TRBD1 might be the D (6 bases). Trimming shortened V by 4 bases and J by 4 bases, and 16 bases separated the two germline ends. Germline values: CDR1 SQVTM, CDR2 ANQGSEA. This CDR3 has 14 amino acids. The chain's CDR3 is CSVVVQGGGYGYTF. CDR3 DNA sequence: TGCAGCGTTGTGGTACAGGGTGGTGGCTATGGCTACACCTTC. Full variable domain (missing parts from reference TRBV29-1 and TRBJ1-2): SAVISQKPSRDICQRGTSLTIQCQVDSQVTMMFWYRQQPGQSLTLIATANQGSEATYESGFVIDKFPISRPNLTFSTLTVSNMSPEDSSIYLCSVVVQGGGYGYTFGSGTRLTVV.

The table lists this clonotype with a few counts. The chain has TRBV7-2 and TRBJ2-5, with 10 bases fitting TRBD2. The DNA end is a closer match to TRBJ2-1, so the J assignment may be wrong. The CDR3 loop spans 16 amino acids. The germline V gene encodes CDR1 SGHTA and CDR2 FQGNSA. In DNA form, the CDR3 reads TGTGCCAGCAGCTTAGCAGCGGGAGGGCCGAGGAATGAGCAGTTCTTC. This translates into CASSLAAGGPRNEQFF.

The rearrangement uses TRBV14 and TRBJ2-3, with a tentative D call TRBD2 (5 bases). The CDR3 covers 14 residues. Germline V gene lookup returns CDR1 SGHDN and CDR2 FVKESK. V lost 4 bases, J lost 6 bases, and 14 bases lay in between. CDR3 sequence (DNA): TGTGCCAGCAGCCGCCGGGGAAATTGGGATACGCAGTATTTT. Translated: CASSRRGNWDTQYF.

This clonotype was counted between two and nine times. The rearrangement joins TRBV2 to TRBJ2-2, with D perhaps matching TRBD2 (6 bases). Trimming took off 3 bases at V and 4 bases at J, with 15 bases between the two ends. The CDR3 sequence is 16 residues long. Per the germline V gene, CDR1 is SNHLY and CDR2 is FYNNEI. DNA of the CDR3: TGTGCCAGCAGTGAGAAGGCTAGCGTCAGCACCGGGGAGCTGTTTTTT. Translated: CASSEKASVSTGELFF. The variable domain in full, with the rest retrieved from reference TRBV2 and TRBJ2-2, is EPEVTQTPSHQVTQMGQEVILRCVPISNHLYFYWYRQILGQKVEFLVSFYNNEISEKSEIFDDQFSVERPDGSNFTLKIRSTKLEDSAMYFCASSEKASVSTGELFFGEGSRLTVL.

This clonotype has more than one count but fewer than ten. The genes are TRBV7-3 and TRBJ1-2; unclear D gene. The germline V gene has CDR1 SGHTA and CDR2 FQGTGA. The CDR3 is 14 amino acids. V shed 2 bases and J shed 3 bases, with 10 bases lying between them. CDR3 sequence: CASSLLGEDYGYTF. The CDR3 nucleotides read TGTGCCAGCAGCTTACTTGGGGAAGACTATGGCTACACCTTC.

This clonotype was found a few times. The V and J genes are TRBV4-2 and TRBJ2-4; TRBD2 is a possible D gene (5 bases). With 5 bases removed from V and 5 bases from J, the gap between germline ends came to 10 bases. The CDR3 covers 13 residues. Germline-derived CDR1 and CDR2 are LGHNA and YNFKEQ. Here the CDR3 DNA reads TGTGCCAGCAGCGGCCATAGCGAAAACATTCAGTACTTC. Translation: CASSGHSENIQYF.

The genes are TRBV12-3 or TRBV12-4 and TRBJ1-1, with D perhaps matching TRBD1 (5 bases). This CDR3 region has 12 residues. V was trimmed by 8 bases and J by 6 bases, leaving 13 bases between them. CDR3 in DNA: TGTGCCAGCGTTTCCGGGGGGGCTGAAGCTTTCTTT. This encodes CASVSGGAEAFF.

There are many counts of this clonotype. J is TRBJ2-7 and V is TRBV6-5, with TRBD1 matching over 7 bases. J lost 1 base, V lost 4 bases, and 4 bases had no gene match. CDR3 length: 14 amino acids. Per the germline V gene, CDR1 is MNHEY and CDR2 is SVGAGI. CDR3 amino acids: CASSSLQGSYEQYF. In DNA form, the CDR3 reads TGTGCCAGCAGTTCGTTACAGGGGTCCTACGAGCAGTACTTC.

Remarks on this clonotype: This may stem from a read error, because a much larger clone lies one nucleotide away. The V gene is TRBV29-1, the J gene TRBJ2-3; D remains unclear. Germline lookup yields CDR1 SQVTM and CDR2 ANQGSEA. The CDR3 covers 11 residues. Trimming removed 8 bases at V and 1 base at J, with 7 bases between. This CDR3 reads CSLERTDTQYF. The CDR3 nucleotides are TGCAGCCTAGAACGCACAGATACGCAGTATTTT.

The J gene is TRBJ2-5, the V gene TRBV2, with D unclear. Trimming shortened V by 0 bases and J by 4 bases, and 6 bases separated the two germline ends. The CDR3 is 13 amino acids. CDR1 is SNHLY, CDR2 FYNNEI, per germline. The CDR3 loop reads CASSEARRETQYF. The CDR3 nucleotides read TGTGCCAGCAGTGAAGCCAGGCGAGAGACCCAGTACTTC.

A few counts support this clonotype. The V call is TRBV7-9, the J call TRBJ1-4, with TRBD1 identical over 7 bases. V trimming: 4 bases; J trimming: 3 bases; junction bases outside the gene matches: 11. There are 17 residues in the CDR3. Germline CDR1 and CDR2: SEHNR and FQNEAQ (reference sequence). The CDR3 nucleotides read TGTGCCAGCAGCTCACGACGACAGGGTACGGCTAATGAAAAACTGTTTTTT. Residues: CASSSRRQGTANEKLFF.